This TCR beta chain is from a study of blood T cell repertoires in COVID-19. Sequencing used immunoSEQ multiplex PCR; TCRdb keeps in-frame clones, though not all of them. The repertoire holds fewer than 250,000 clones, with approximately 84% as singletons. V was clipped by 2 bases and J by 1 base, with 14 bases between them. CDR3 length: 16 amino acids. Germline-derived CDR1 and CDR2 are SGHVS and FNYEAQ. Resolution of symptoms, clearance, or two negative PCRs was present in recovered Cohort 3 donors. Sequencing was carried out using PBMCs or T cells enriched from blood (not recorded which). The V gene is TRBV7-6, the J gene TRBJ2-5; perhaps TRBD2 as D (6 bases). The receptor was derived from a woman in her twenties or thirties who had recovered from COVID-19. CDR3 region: CASSLWGSGLQETQYF. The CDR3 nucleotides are TGTGCCAGCAGCTTATGGGGTAGCGGCCTCCAAGAGACCCAGTACTTC.